The 5 T cell receptor beta chains given below trace back to one sample, sequenced in a study of cytomegalovirus exposure and HLA in healthy donors. TCRdb keeps only in-frame clones here, not all; method: immunoSEQ multiplex PCR. Among tens of thousands of clones listed, approximately 94% were seen once. Source material: PBMCs. These TCRs come from a young man in good health and CMV-seropositive.

The chain joins TRBV4-2 to TRBJ2-3, with 7 bases that match TRBD2. V was clipped by 0 bases and J by 4 bases; unmatched bases: 4. The length of the CDR3 is 15 residues. The germline CDR1 and CDR2 sequences are LGHNA and YNFKEQ. The CDR3 sequence is CASSQDRGSSDTQYF. The CDR3, as DNA: TGTGCCAGCAGCCAAGATCGCGGGAGCTCAGATACGCAGTATTTT.

The rearrangement links TRBV1 to TRBJ1-2. TRBV1 is designated a pseudogene. The CDR3 extends over 17 amino acids. The CDR3 protein is CTNTLSRGEIAVKGYTF. The DNA of the CDR3 is TGCACCAACACTCTCAGCCGCGGGGAGATCGCCGTCAAGGGCTACACCTTC.

This clone was recorded once. The chain couples TRBV5-1 to TRBJ2-7; the D gene is possibly TRBD1 (5 bases). CDR3 length: 14 residues. Trimming cost V 5 bases and J 3 bases, with 15 bases left between them. CDR1 and CDR2 (germline): SGHRS, YFSETQ. The chain's CDR3 is CASSYDKGVYEQYF. CDR3 DNA sequence: TGCGCCAGCAGTTACGACAAAGGGGTCTACGAGCAGTACTTC.

The J gene is TRBJ2-3, the V gene TRBV18; 7 bases line up with TRBD2. CDR1 and CDR2 from the germline V gene are KGHSH and LQKENI. The CDR3 runs 16 residues. The trim removed 1 base at V and 1 base at J, leaving 5 bases unmatched. CDR3 amino acids: CASSPQFSGGTDTQYF. CDR3 nucleotide sequence: TGTGCCAGCTCACCACAATTCAGCGGGGGCACAGATACGCAGTATTTT.

The V and J genes are TRBV25-1 and TRBJ2-1; D not resolved. Between the trimmed V and J ends, which lost 2 bases and 9 bases, there was a span of 8 bases. The V gene's germline CDR1 is MGHDK and CDR2 SYGVNS. The CDR3 covers 12 residues. CDR3 amino acids: CASSEGASEQFF. The CDR3 bases are TGTGCCAGCAGTGAAGGTGCGAGTGAGCAGTTCTTC.